A single sample gave rise to the 31 T cell receptor beta chains below, sequenced in a study of T cells in localized non-small cell lung cancer. The data were produced by immunoSEQ multiplex PCR, yet TCRdb's version contains in-frame clones alone and is incomplete. The profile shows over 20,000 clones, approximately 90% of them singletons. The sample was peripheral blood, taken before any cancer treatment. The receptor source for this set is a female donor aged 60 or older with stage II squamous cell lung carcinoma.

A note on this clone: Within the sample, other DNA sequences also encode this same CDR3. The V and J genes are TRBV7-2 and TRBJ2-5; 14 bases line up with TRBD2. This CDR3 region has 16 residues. Germline assignment: CDR1 SGHTA and CDR2 FQGNSA. Unmatched junction bases numbered 3, after V lost 5 bases and J lost 1 base. The CDR3: CASSLGTSGGQETQYF. CDR3 bases: TGTGCCAGCAGCCTTGGGACTAGCGGGGGCCAAGAGACCCAGTACTTC.

CDR3 loop: CASKNRDRGGGYTF. In nucleotides, the CDR3 is TGTGCCAGCAAGAACCGGGACAGGGGGGGTGGCTACACCTTC. The chain carries TRBV9 and TRBJ1-2; 11 bases align to TRBD1. The junction had 8 bases not matched to a gene; V was cut back by 6 bases and J by 7 bases. CDR3 length: 14 amino acids. The germline CDR1 and CDR2 sequences are SGDLS and YYNGEE.

This chain uses TRBV30 with TRBJ1-2, with TRBD1 as a possible D gene (6 bases). Germline CDR1 GTSNPN, CDR2 SVGIG (reference sequence). The V end lost 8 bases, the J end lost 4 bases, and 23 bases lay between the germline ends. The CDR3 is 15 residues long. The CDR3 region is CAGNLRTEAFYGYTF. CDR3 sequence (DNA): TGTGCCGGCAACCTTCGGACAGAAGCCTTCTATGGCTACACCTTC.

V and J are TRBV19 and TRBJ2-4; 7 bases match TRBD1. There are 13 residues in the CDR3. Germline assignment: CDR1 LNHDA and CDR2 SQIVND (reference sequence). V shed 6 bases, J shed 8 bases, and the junction held 7 bases outside the gene matches. The CDR3 loop reads CASSQTGSDIQYF. As DNA, the CDR3 is TGTGCCAGTAGCCAGACAGGGTCGGACATTCAGTACTTC.

V is TRBV19 and J is TRBJ2-1; perhaps TRBD2 as D (6 bases). V was cut by 5 bases and J by 0 bases, with 11 bases left in between. Germline CDR1 is LNHDA and CDR2 is SQIVND (reference sequence). This CDR3 comprises 15 residues. CDR3 residues: CASSVSGNSYNEQFF. DNA for the CDR3: TGTGCCAGTAGTGTTAGCGGAAACTCCTACAATGAGCAGTTCTTC.

J is TRBJ1-3 and V is TRBV5-8; tentative D call: TRBD1 (5 bases). CDR3 length equals 16 residues. Trimming removed 4 bases at V and 0 bases at J, with 14 bases between. CDR1 is SGHTS, CDR2 YDEGEE, per germline. CDR3 in amino acids: CASSGGEWSSGNTIYF. Written as DNA, the CDR3 is TGTGCCAGCAGCGGGGGGGAGTGGAGCTCTGGAAACACCATATATTTT.

This clone was seen a handful of times. J is TRBJ2-7 and V is TRBV4-2, with 9 bases aligning to TRBD2. The CDR3 runs 15 residues. J gave up 2 bases and V 5 bases, and 7 bases lay outside the gene matches. Germline CDR1 and CDR2: LGHNA and YNFKEQ. In nucleotides, the CDR3 is TGTGCCAGCAGCAAGACTAGCGGACAACCCTACGAGCAGTACTTC. Protein product: CASSKTSGQPYEQYF.

The rearrangement links TRBV2 to TRBJ1-2; no clear D. CDR1 and CDR2 (germline): SNHLY, FYNNEI. Trimming stripped 6 bases from V and 3 bases from J, with 5 bases between. This CDR3 has 11 amino acids. DNA of the CDR3: TGTGCCAGCAGGCGTGACTATGGCTACACCTTC. Translating gives CASRRDYGYTF.

The chain has TRBV5-1 and TRBJ1-2, with TRBD1 matching 7 bases. This CDR3 has 13 residues. The junction had 3 bases not matched to a gene; V was cut back by 0 bases and J by 7 bases. The germline V gene encodes CDR1 SGHRS and CDR2 YFSETQ. CDR3 nucleotides: TGCGCCAGCAGCTTGGAGGGGGCAGGTGGCTACACCTTC. Its protein product is CASSLEGAGGYTF.

The chain uses TRBV6-5 and TRBJ1-2, with D perhaps matching TRBD1 (6 bases). The CDR3 contains 15 residues. In germline, CDR1 is MNHEY, CDR2 SVGAGI. V was clipped by 6 bases and J by 4 bases, with 18 bases between them. CDR3 loop: CASRLGGGPSYGYTF. CDR3 nucleotide sequence: TGTGCCAGCAGATTAGGGGGGGGACCCTCCTATGGCTACACCTTC.

CDR3 in amino acids: CASSRTGGYGYTF. CDR3 coding DNA: TGTGCCAGCAGCCGGACAGGGGGCTATGGCTACACCTTC. The V call is TRBV7-9, the J call TRBJ1-2; 10 nucleotides align to TRBD1. Germline CDR1 SEHNR, CDR2 FQNEAQ (reference sequence). The CDR3 totals 13 residues. The ends lost 5 bases at V and 4 bases at J; junction bases unmatched: 1.

The chain carries TRBV6-1 and TRBJ2-7; D gene ambiguous. The CDR3 is 14 residues long. CDR1 MNHNS and CDR2 SASEGT come from the germline V gene. The germline V and J ends were trimmed by 11 bases and 2 bases, with 19 bases remaining between them. CDR3 DNA: TGTGCCGGGTCTGAACAGTATGCCACCTACGAGCAGTACTTC. It is translated as CAGSEQYATYEQYF.

This clone has only a few counts. CDR3 nucleotide sequence: TGTGCCAGCCAAAAACAGGGCCCAACTAATGAAAAACTGTTTTTT. This sequence encodes CASQKQGPTNEKLFF. The chain combines TRBV19 with TRBJ1-4, with TRBD1 as a possible D gene (6 bases). Germline V lookup: CDR1 LNHDA, CDR2 SQIVND (reference sequence). The CDR3 length is 15 residues. The V gene lost 9 bases and the J gene lost 0 bases, with 14 bases spanning the gap.

CDR3: CASSLDLDRGDNYGYTF. The CDR3 DNA reads TGTGCCAGCAGCTTAGATCTCGACAGGGGTGATAACTATGGCTACACCTTC. The gene calls are TRBV11-3 and TRBJ1-2, with 8 bases lining up with TRBD1. The V gene's germline CDR1 is SGHNT and CDR2 YENEEA. V was clipped by 0 bases and J by 1 base; unmatched bases: 7. The CDR3 covers 17 residues.

The V call is TRBV5-1, the J call TRBJ2-3; 13 nucleotides line up with TRBD2. Germline V CDR1 and CDR2: SGHRS, YFSETQ. J gave up 3 bases and V 4 bases, and 5 bases lay outside the gene matches. The length of the CDR3 is 16 residues. CDR3 protein: CASSQPGLAGTDTQYF. In nucleotides, the CDR3 is TGCGCCAGCAGCCAGCCGGGACTAGCGGGAACAGATACGCAGTATTTT.

The chain employs TRBV27 and TRBJ2-7; D is unresolved. The CDR3 has 14 amino acids. Germline V gives CDR1 MNHEY, CDR2 SMNVEV (reference sequence). The V end was cut by 0 bases, the J end by 0 bases, with 6 bases between. The CDR3 nucleotides read TGTGCCAGCAGTTTATCGGGCAGCTCCTACGAGCAGTACTTC. Protein product: CASSLSGSSYEQYF.

In this sample, this clone turned up once. V and J are TRBV30 and TRBJ1-2, with no clear D. V shed 0 bases and J shed 6 bases, with 11 bases lying between them. The CDR3 covers 13 residues. CDR1 and CDR2 from the germline V gene are GTSNPN and SVGIG (reference sequence). DNA for the CDR3: TGTGCCTGGAGTGTACACCCTGGGAATGGCTACACCTTC. It encodes CAWSVHPGNGYTF.

V is TRBV11-2 and J is TRBJ2-7, with 13 nucleotides matching TRBD2. The CDR3 has 16 amino acids. The germline gives CDR1 SGHAT, CDR2 FQNNGV. J lost 6 bases, V lost 1 base, and 6 bases had no gene match. CDR3 loop: CASSLGLAGGQGEQYF. The CDR3 region has the DNA TGTGCCAGCAGCTTAGGACTAGCGGGGGGCCAAGGCGAGCAGTACTTC. The whole variable domain, filled in from reference TRBV11-2 and TRBJ2-7, reads EAGVAQSPRYKIIEKRQSVAFWCNPISGHATLYWYQQILGQGPKLLIQFQNNGVVDDSQLPKDRFSAERLKGVDSTLKIQPAKLEDSAVYLCASSLGLAGGQGEQYFGPGTRLTVT.

This clone was observed a few times. V usage is TRBV7-9 and J usage is TRBJ2-3; no clear D gene. Trimming stripped 5 bases from V and 2 bases from J, with 11 bases between. The CDR3 is 14 amino acids. Germline loops: CDR1 SEHNR, CDR2 FQNEAQ (reference sequence). The CDR3 sequence is CASSPRATTDTQYF. Written as DNA, the CDR3 is TGTGCCAGCAGCCCCCGGGCCACCACAGATACGCAGTATTTT.

The gene calls are TRBV7-9 and TRBJ2-7; D tentatively reads TRBD1 or TRBD2 (5 bases each). This CDR3 is built from 15 residues. V shed 1 base and J shed 6 bases, with 16 bases lying between them. Germline loops: CDR1 SEHNR, CDR2 FQNEAQ (reference sequence). CDR3 DNA sequence: TGTGCCAGCAGCTTAGTGGTAGCTCGGGGACGCGAGCAGTACTTC. Translated, it gives CASSLVVARGREQYF.

The V gene is TRBV4-3, the J gene TRBJ2-3, with 8 bases identical to TRBD2. With V trimmed by 4 bases and J by 7 bases, 10 bases remained unmatched. Looked up from germline, CDR1 is LGHNA and CDR2 is YSLEER. This CDR3 has 15 amino acids. The CDR3: CASSRVSGGPNTQYF. In DNA, the CDR3 is TGCGCCAGCAGCCGGGTAAGCGGGGGACCAAATACGCAGTATTTT.

The chain recombines TRBV4-2 with TRBJ2-1; TRBD2 matches 11 bases. Germline V lookup: CDR1 LGHNA, CDR2 YNFKEQ. The CDR3 is 16 residues long. V dropped 3 bases and J dropped 7; count of bases not matched to a gene: 8. The CDR3 here is CASSQDLAGGDNEQFF. CDR3 in DNA: TGTGCCAGCAGCCAGGACTTAGCGGGAGGGGATAATGAGCAGTTCTTC.

The chain combines TRBV28 with TRBJ2-7, with 10 bases identical to TRBD1. The germline gives CDR1 MDHEN, CDR2 SYDVKM. Trimming took 3 bases from V and 6 from J; bases not matched to a gene: 8. CDR3 length: 15 amino acids. The DNA for the CDR3 is TGTGCCAGCAGTTTCGGGCGACAGGGGGCCTCCGAGCAGTACTTC. This encodes CASSFGRQGASEQYF.

There are a few counts of this clone. The V and J genes are TRBV5-1 and TRBJ1-1; D remains unclear. Germline V lookup: CDR1 SGHRS, CDR2 YFSETQ. V was trimmed by 0 bases and J by 1 base, leaving 7 bases between them. The CDR3 runs 14 residues. CDR3 sequence: CASSLDGTNTEAFF. In nucleotides, the CDR3 is TGCGCCAGCAGCTTGGACGGTACGAACACTGAAGCTTTCTTT.

The CDR3 nucleotides are TGTGCCAGCAGCCTCGTACCGGGACTGGCTGGAGGTGAGCAGTTCTTC. Translation: CASSLVPGLAGGEQFF. The chain carries TRBV14 and TRBJ2-1; D may be TRBD2 (6 bases). This CDR3 comprises 16 residues. Per germline, CDR1 SGHDN and CDR2 FVKESK. Deletions cut 4 bases from V and 9 bases from J, with 22 bases between.

This clone was seen once. The genes are TRBV4-2 and TRBJ1-2; a possible D gene is TRBD1 (5 bases). CDR1 and CDR2 (germline): LGHNA, YNFKEQ. With 0 bases removed from V and 7 bases from J, the gap between germline ends came to 12 bases. The CDR3 runs 14 residues. The CDR3 coding sequence is TGTGCCAGCAGCCAAGATCGCGTAGGGGTTGGCTACACCTTC. Protein product: CASSQDRVGVGYTF.

J is TRBJ1-5 and V is TRBV28; maybe TRBD1 (5 bases). V was shortened by 4 bases and J by 3 bases, with 13 bases between the two germline ends. The germline V gene encodes CDR1 MDHEN and CDR2 SYDVKM. The CDR3 has 15 amino acids. The CDR3 protein is CASSSTGTTNQPQHF. In nucleotides, the CDR3 is TGTGCCAGCAGTTCAACCGGGACCACCAATCAGCCCCAGCATTTT.

Here the CDR3 DNA reads TGTGCCAGCAGCAGGGCCAGGGAAGACCGCCAAGAGACCCAGTACTTC. This gives the protein CASSRAREDRQETQYF. The gene calls are TRBV21-1 and TRBJ2-5; the table gives TRBD1 as D, unverified against the DNA. TRBV21-1 is listed as a pseudogene. The CDR3 has 16 amino acids.

V usage is TRBV5-4 and J usage is TRBJ1-6; 7 nucleotides match TRBD1. V was clipped by 4 bases and J by 5 bases; unmatched bases: 3. Germline values: CDR1 SGHNT, CDR2 YYREEE (reference sequence). The CDR3 is made up of 14 amino acids. As DNA, the CDR3 is TGTGCCAGCAGCACCGGGACAGATAATTCACCCCTCCACTTT. It specifies CASSTGTDNSPLHF.

This chain connects TRBV11-2 to TRBJ1-1; the match to TRBD1 covers 7 bases. CDR3 length equals 16 residues. After removal of 3 bases from V and 3 bases from J, the junction contained 10 bases not matched to a gene. CDR1 and CDR2 (germline): SGHAT, FQNNGV. The CDR3 DNA follows: TGTGCCAGCAGCTTCTCCCCGGGACAGTCGGACACTGAAGCTTTCTTT. It codes for CASSFSPGQSDTEAFF.

Here the CDR3 reads CATSRDSGYTGELFF. CDR3 DNA: TGTGCCACCAGCAGAGATTCAGGGTACACCGGGGAGCTGTTTTTT. The V call is TRBV15, the J call TRBJ2-2; D may be TRBD1 (5 bases). Germline lookup yields CDR1 LNHNV and CDR2 YYDKDF (reference sequence). The CDR3 length is 15 residues. The V and J ends lost 0 bases and 3 bases respectively, with 8 bases between them.